This T cell receptor (beta chain) was captured by sequencing in a study of cytomegalovirus exposure and HLA in healthy donors. Overall study: A previous analysis identified 95 million to 120 million unique TCR beta sequences derived from roughly 190 million T cells. Of 300 to 450 genotyped donors, approximately 80% clustered with self-reported Caucasian donors.

The PCR employed 60 Vbeta primers together with 13 Jbeta primers. Method: immunoSEQ multiplex PCR; TCRdb's copy keeps in-frame clones and lacks some. This sample has some 44,000 clones, with around 90% found just once. This clone was seen only a few times. What was sequenced was PBMCs. This TCR came from a woman aged 40 to 50 in good health and CMV-seropositive.

Written as DNA, the CDR3 is TGTGCCAGCGAACTTTATGGCTACACCTTC. Translating gives CASELYGYTF. V gene TRBV2 combines with J gene TRBJ1-2; unclear D gene. This CDR3 contains 10 residues. V gave up 8 bases and J gave up 5 bases, with 6 bases separating them. Germline V gene sequence: CDR1 SNHLY, CDR2 FYNNEI.